A single sample is the source of the 7 T cell receptor beta chains below, sequenced in a study of OX40 agonist ivuxolimab in advanced cancers. Only in-frame clones appear in the TCRdb table, and some are missing; sequencing was by immunoSEQ multiplex PCR. This table has more than 25,000 clones, 75% to 85% appearing once. The material was CD4+ or CD8+ T cells sorted from blood, obtained in a trial of the OX40 agonist ivuxolimab. These receptors were collected from an adult with an advanced solid tumor such as melanoma, head and neck, liver or kidney cancer.

The genes are TRBV14 and TRBJ2-7; 8 bases are a match to TRBD1. There are 14 residues in the CDR3. Germline assignment: CDR1 SGHDN and CDR2 FVKESK. With 4 bases clipped from V and 2 bases from J, the junction kept 4 bases outside the gene matches. CDR3 protein: CASSPRTGTYEQYF. Written as DNA, the CDR3 is TGTGCCAGCAGCCCAAGGACAGGGACCTACGAGCAGTACTTC.

V is TRBV11-2 and J is TRBJ2-1, with a possible D match to TRBD2 (5 bases). This CDR3 is 14 amino acids long. Per the germline V gene, CDR1 is SGHAT and CDR2 is FQNNGV. Trimming pared 2 bases from V and 3 bases from J, leaving 8 bases between. In nucleotides, the CDR3 is TGTGCCAGCAGCTTACGAGGGAACTACAATGAGCAGTTCTTC. Its protein is CASSLRGNYNEQFF.

The rearrangement links TRBV2 to TRBJ2-2, with D uncertain. Trimming stripped 4 bases from V and 5 bases from J, with 11 bases between. The germline gives CDR1 SNHLY, CDR2 FYNNEI. The CDR3 has 14 residues. CDR3 coding DNA: TGTGCCAGCAGTGCAAACGGTGGGACCGGGGAGCTGTTTTTT. Its translation is CASSANGGTGELFF.

The chain is built from TRBV4-2 and TRBJ1-4, with 9 positions matching TRBD1. CDR1 and CDR2 from the germline V gene are LGHNA and YNFKEQ. V was clipped by 2 bases and J by 6 bases; unmatched bases: 19. This CDR3 has 20 amino acids. The CDR3 sequence is CASSQNHRDRALRGDEKLFF. In DNA, the CDR3 is TGTGCCAGCAGCCAAAATCACCGGGACAGGGCACTTAGAGGCGATGAAAAACTGTTTTTT.

The CDR3 protein is CASSVAGVESYEQYF. The CDR3 DNA follows: TGTGCCAGCAGCGTCGCGGGAGTTGAATCCTACGAGCAGTACTTC. The V call is TRBV9, the J call TRBJ2-7, with TRBD2 identical over 7 bases. Looked up from germline, CDR1 is SGDLS and CDR2 is YYNGEE. V was pared by 2 bases and J by 1 base, with 6 bases of the junction left unmatched. The CDR3 runs to 15 residues.

The chain employs TRBV5-1 and TRBJ2-3; possibly TRBD2 for D (7 bases). The CDR3 is 14 amino acids. Per the germline V gene, CDR1 is SGHRS and CDR2 is YFSETQ. The V gene lost 7 bases and the J gene lost 0 bases, with 12 bases spanning the gap. The CDR3 region is CASGGGLSTDTQYF. Here the CDR3 DNA reads TGCGCCAGCGGCGGGGGCCTTAGCACAGATACGCAGTATTTT. The complete variable domain, with remaining parts taken from reference TRBV5-1 and TRBJ2-3, reads KAGVTQTPRYLIKTRGQQVTLSCSPISGHRSVSWYQQTPGQGLQFLFEYFSETQRNKGNFPGRFSGRQFSNSRSEMNVSTLELGDSALYLCASGGGLSTDTQYFGPGTRLTVL.

J is TRBJ2-7 and V is TRBV6-1; no clear D. Trimming took off 6 bases at V and 2 bases at J, with 8 bases between the two ends. Germline V CDR1 and CDR2: MNHNS, SASEGT. The CDR3 is 12 amino acids. The CDR3 region has the DNA TGTGCCAGCAGCGACGGTGCCTACGAGCAGTACTTC. This sequence encodes CASSDGAYEQYF.